This TCR beta chain was obtained from a study of blood T cell repertoires in COVID-19. TCRdb's table, derived via immunoSEQ multiplex PCR, lists solely in-frame clones and lacks some. The profile shows about 58,000 clones, around 90% of them singletons. The CDR3 has 19 residues. CDR1 and CDR2 from the germline V gene are SQVTM and ANQGSEA. Trimming took 1 base from V and 2 from J; bases not matched to a gene: 16. This chain uses TRBV29-1 with TRBJ2-3, with 9 nucleotides matching TRBD2. The clonotype originates from a man aged 55-75 years with acute or convalescent COVID-19. Material for sequencing was peripheral blood. Here the CDR3 DNA reads TGCAGCGTTGAAGTCTTTCTACTAGCGGGCCAAAAGGTCACAGATACGCAGTATTTT. Residues: CSVEVFLLAGQKVTDTQYF.